This is a list of T cell receptor beta chains from one sample in a study of T cell responses to AZD1222 COVID-19 vaccine. The repertoire was sequenced with immunoSEQ multiplex PCR; TCRdb's copy has only in-frame clones and lacks some. The sample has approximately 140,000 clones, around 90% seen once. Sequenced material: peripheral blood, taken on day 0 of AZD1222 vaccination. The origin of the receptors is an adult in good health. The CDR3 runs from the conserved cysteine through the conserved F or W. A D gene is named only where the DNA matches it firmly. Some rows mark clone size as missing; the rest say once, few, many or name a class of expanded clone.

v_gene	j_gene	d_gene	abundance	CDR3aa	CDR3nt
TRBV4-1	TRBJ1-1	.	.	CASSHVDSNEAFF	TGCGCCAGCAGCCATGTCGACAGCAATGAAGCTTTCTTT
TRBV2	TRBJ1-1	.	.	CASTRDVGTETFF	TGTGCCAGCACCCGGGACGTGGGCACTGAAACTTTCTTT
TRBV28	TRBJ1-1	TRBD1	.	CASSPMTGSEAFF	TGTGCCAGCAGTCCCATGACAGGGTCTGAAGCTTTCTTT
TRBV12-3/TRBV12-4	TRBJ1-1	.	.	CASSLELNTEAFF	TGTGCCAGCAGTTTAGAATTGAACACTGAAGCTTTCTTT
TRBV3-1/TRBV3-2	TRBJ2-5	TRBD1	.	CASSQLGQGVQETQYF	TGTGCCAGCAGCCAACTGGGACAGGGGGTCCAAGAGACCCAGTACTTC
TRBV12-3/TRBV12-4	TRBJ2-7	.	.	CASSLWPHEQYF	TGTGCCAGCAGTTTATGGCCGCACGAGCAGTACTTC
TRBV7-2	TRBJ1-2	.	.	CASSPRGANYGYTF	TGTGCCAGCAGCCCCCGAGGAGCCAACTATGGCTACACCTTC
TRBV11-3	TRBJ2-1	.	.	CASSFDTQNEQFF	TGTGCCAGCAGCTTCGATACCCAAAATGAGCAGTTCTTC
TRBV7-2	TRBJ2-3	.	.	CASSLRLVIDTQYF	TGTGCCAGCAGCTTACGCCTAGTCATAGATACGCAGTATTTT
TRBV29-1	TRBJ1-4	TRBD1	.	CSVNPGQGNEKLFF	TGCAGCGTTAATCCGGGACAGGGGAATGAAAAACTGTTTTTT
TRBV2	TRBJ1-5	TRBD1	.	CASSDDRVGQPQHF	TGTGCCAGCAGCGACGACAGGGTTGGTCAGCCCCAGCATTTT
TRBV21-1	TRBJ1-6	.	.	CASSDRDSPLHF	TGTGCCAGCAGCGACAGGGATTCACCCCTCCACTTT
TRBV11-2	TRBJ2-2	.	.	CASSLPSTRNTGELFF	TGTGCCAGCAGCTTACCTTCGACTCGGAACACCGGGGAGCTGTTTTTT
TRBV5-1	TRBJ2-7	.	.	CASSLRTERTYEQYF	TGCGCCAGCAGCTTACGGACGGAAAGAACCTACGAGCAGTACTTC
TRBV28	TRBJ2-7	.	.	CASNIIKAEKGEQYF	TGTGCCAGCAACATCATCAAGGCAGAGAAGGGCGAGCAGTACTTC
TRBV5-4	TRBJ1-2	.	.	CASSVLRSLGYTF	TGTGCCAGCTCAGTTTTAAGGTCCTTGGGCTACACCTTC
TRBV15	TRBJ2-1	TRBD2	.	CATSRAGREEFF	TGTGCCACCAGCAGAGCTGGGAGGGAGGAGTTCTTC
TRBV7-3	TRBJ2-3	TRBD1	.	CASSPPGTGSGDTQYF	TGTGCCAGCAGCCCCCCCGGGACAGGGAGTGGAGATACGCAGTATTTT
TRBV5-6	TRBJ1-5	.	.	CASSRDRSQPQHF	TGTGCCAGCAGCCGGGACCGCAGCCAGCCCCAGCATTTT
TRBV6-5	TRBJ2-7	.	few	CASRWSSYEQYF	TGTGCCAGCAGGTGGAGCTCCTACGAGCAGTACTTC
TRBV11-3	TRBJ2-3	.	.	CASSRQIGHQDDTQYF	TGTGCCAGCAGCCGGCAGATAGGACACCAAGACGATACGCAGTATTTT
TRBV2	TRBJ1-1	.	.	CASSEEGETEAFF	TGTGCCAGCAGTGAAGAGGGGGAAACTGAAGCTTTCTTT
TRBV5-4	TRBJ2-2	TRBD1	.	CASSSNRGKTGELFF	TGTGCCAGCAGCTCGAACAGGGGGAAAACCGGGGAGCTGTTTTTT
TRBV10-3	TRBJ2-5	TRBD1	.	CAISGDREETQYF	TGTGCCATCAGCGGGGACAGAGAAGAGACCCAGTACTTC
TRBV9	TRBJ2-5	.	.	CASSVVGVLGETQYF	TGTGCCAGCAGCGTAGTGGGCGTCCTGGGAGAGACCCAGTACTTC
TRBV21-1	TRBJ2-7	.	few	CASSQLDDREGSYEQYF	TGTGCCAGCAGCCAACTGGACGACAGGGAGGGATCCTACGAGCAGTACTTC
TRBV6-5	TRBJ2-1	TRBD1	.	CASSYSMTGGNEQFF	TGTGCCAGCAGTTACTCGATGACAGGGGGCAATGAGCAGTTCTTC
TRBV18	TRBJ1-2	.	once	CASSPRAGDARGYTF	TGTGCCAGCTCACCAAGGGCAGGGGATGCCCGTGGCTACACCTTC
TRBV14	TRBJ2-1	TRBD2	.	CASSPTSADNEQFF	TGTGCCAGCAGCCCGACTAGCGCCGACAATGAGCAGTTCTTC
TRBV18	TRBJ2-2	.	.	CASSQTRGGTGELFF	TGTGCCAGCTCACAGACTAGGGGCGGCACCGGGGAGCTGTTTTTT
TRBV6-2/TRBV6-3	TRBJ1-4	.	.	CASSNGGNNEKLFF	TGTGCCAGCAGTAACGGGGGGAATAATGAAAAACTGTTTTTT
TRBV7-2	TRBJ1-1	.	.	CASSPGGGHTEAFF	TGTGCCAGCAGCCCAGGTGGTGGGCACACTGAAGCTTTCTTT
TRBV7-8	TRBJ2-7	TRBD1	.	CASSLGQGVYEQYF	TGTGCCAGCAGCTTAGGACAGGGGGTCTACGAGCAGTACTTC
TRBV11-2	TRBJ2-3	.	.	CASSPGLFLSTDTQYF	TGTGCCAGCAGCCCCGGACTTTTCCTTAGCACAGATACGCAGTATTTT
TRBV4-3	TRBJ1-3	TRBD1	.	CASSQAANRDRAGNTIYF	TGCGCCAGCAGCCAAGCTGCAAACAGAGACAGGGCCGGAAACACCATATATTTT
TRBV6-8	TRBJ2-3	.	.	CASTASATDTQYF	TGTGCCAGCACGGCATCCGCCACAGATACGCAGTATTTT
TRBV4-1	TRBJ2-2	TRBD1	.	CASRRPGGFSGELFF	TGCGCCAGCAGAAGGCCAGGGGGATTTTCCGGGGAGCTGTTTTTT
TRBV5-1	TRBJ2-1	.	.	CASSFGADSYNEQFF	TGCGCCAGCAGCTTCGGAGCGGACTCCTACAATGAGCAGTTCTTC
TRBV15	TRBJ2-4	TRBD2	.	CATSSAASGSLFAKNIQYF	TGTGCCACCAGCAGTGCGGCTAGCGGGAGCCTTTTCGCCAAAAACATTCAGTACTTC
TRBV21-1	TRBJ1-1	.	.	CASSQRPGAAGNTEAFF	TGTGCCAGCAGCCAACGACCCGGAGCAGCAGGGAACACTGAAGCTTTCTTT
TRBV28	TRBJ2-7	.	once	CASSTTREQYF	TGTGCCAGCAGCACGACTCGCGAGCAGTACTTC
TRBV7-2	TRBJ1-6	.	.	CASSLGSPLHF	TGTGCCAGCAGCTTAGGTTCACCCCTCCACTTT
TRBV6-5	TRBJ1-1	.	.	CASSYGSGGTEAFF	TGTGCCAGCAGTTACGGGTCGGGGGGCACTGAAGCTTTCTTT
TRBV9	TRBJ2-1	TRBD2	.	CASSGTSGVYNEQFF	TGTGCCAGCAGCGGGACTAGCGGGGTTTACAATGAGCAGTTCTTC
TRBV6-1	TRBJ2-2	.	.	CASSEVGGGAGELFF	TGTGCCAGCAGTGAAGTCGGCGGTGGCGCCGGGGAGCTGTTTTTT
TRBV5-1	TRBJ2-5	.	.	CASSFFRGETQYF	TGCGCCAGCAGCTTCTTCCGGGGGGAGACCCAGTACTTC
TRBV7-2	TRBJ1-6	.	.	CASSRQYRPLHF	TGTGCCAGCAGCAGGCAGTATCGGCCCCTCCACTTT
TRBV10-2	TRBJ1-5	TRBD1	.	CASAGQANQPQHF	TGCGCCAGCGCCGGACAGGCGAATCAGCCCCAGCATTTT
TRBV7-7	TRBJ2-2	.	.	CASSRDPAGELFF	TGTGCTAGCAGCCGGGACCCTGCCGGGGAGCTGTTTTTT
TRBV25-1	TRBJ2-3	TRBD2	.	CATRVTRMREGPTQYF	TGTGCCACCCGGGTTACTAGGATGCGGGAGGGCCCTACGCAGTATTTT
TRBV18	TRBJ2-7	.	.	CASSPTKHEQYF	TGTGCCAGCTCACCAACCAAACACGAGCAGTACTTC